Shown below are 14 T cell receptor beta chains from a single sample sequenced in a study of response to subunit inactivated influenza vaccine. TCRdb re-called the RT-PCR reads through MiXCR, storing one row per CDR3 protein. This repertoire shows about 780,000 distinct CDR3 sequences, approximately 17% found once; its top ten account for 9.5% to 13%. Sequenced here: PBMCs from blood, sampled 5 to 6 days after vaccination. These receptors originate from a man aged 50 to 59 who received an inactivated influenza vaccine.

This clonotype was observed once. The chain joins TRBV28 to TRBJ2-5; no definite D call. This CDR3 is built from 14 residues. Germline V gives CDR1 MDHEN, CDR2 SYDVKM. V was clipped by 2 bases and J by 9 bases, with 16 bases between them. DNA of the CDR3: TGTGCCAGCAGTTTAGAATATCGAGAGAGACCCCAGTACTTC. Amino acid sequence: CASSLEYRERPQYF.

The J gene is TRBJ2-1, the V gene TRBV11-2; tentatively, D is TRBD1 (5 bases). The CDR3 covers 12 residues. Per germline, CDR1 SGHAT and CDR2 FQNNGV. Trimming removed 4 bases from V and 9 bases from J, with 10 bases in between. The CDR3 DNA reads TGTGCCAGCAGCTCCTCAGGGATTGAGCAGTTCTTC. Amino acids: CASSSSGIEQFF.

A few counts support this clonotype. The chain combines TRBV12-3 or TRBV12-4 with TRBJ2-6; 8 positions agree with TRBD1. This CDR3 is 17 amino acids long. V shed 6 bases and J 0 bases; nucleotides not matched to a gene: 7. CDR3 nucleotides: TGTGCCAGCAGCCCCCCGGGACAGGTCTCTGGGGCCAACGTCCTGACTTTC. Protein: CASSPPGQVSGANVLTF.

This clonotype was recorded at least ten times. The chain is built from TRBV6-5 and TRBJ2-3; D possibly matches TRBD1 or TRBD2 (6 bases each). CDR3 size: 15 residues. CDR1 MNHEY and CDR2 SVGAGI come from the germline V gene. The V end was cut by 2 bases, the J end by 1 base, with 10 bases between. The CDR3 loop reads CASSYRGRGTDTQYF. The CDR3 DNA is TGTGCCAGCAGTTACCGGGGGCGCGGCACAGATACGCAGTATTTT.

The chain links TRBV5-1 to TRBJ2-1; the D gene is possibly TRBD1 (6 bases). The germline V gene encodes CDR1 SGHRS and CDR2 YFSETQ. V lost 5 bases, J lost 5 bases, and 11 bases lay in between. The CDR3 runs 13 residues. The CDR3 DNA is TGCGCCAGCAGGTGGACAGTTAACAATGAGCAGTTCTTC. It is translated as CASRWTVNNEQFF.

The chain joins TRBV4-3 to TRBJ2-7; D gene uncertain. The V end was cut by 0 bases, the J end by 0 bases, with 9 bases between. The CDR3 contains 15 residues. The germline V gene has CDR1 LGHNA and CDR2 YSLEER. CDR3: CASSQDLARSYEQYF. CDR3 nucleotides: TGCGCCAGCAGCCAAGATCTGGCCCGCTCCTACGAGCAGTACTTC.

This clonotype was seen many times. V gene TRBV15 combines with J gene TRBJ1-1; D gene uncertain. Per germline, CDR1 LNHNV and CDR2 YYDKDF (reference sequence). This CDR3 has 13 amino acids. Trimming removed 5 bases from V and 5 bases from J, with 12 bases in between. This CDR3 reads CATSPTLGTEAFF. CDR3 in DNA: TGTGCCACCAGCCCCACCCTGGGAACTGAAGCTTTCTTT.

This clonotype was detected only a few times. This sequence joins TRBV11-1 and TRBJ2-2; 11 bases fit TRBD2. This CDR3 contains 18 residues. The junction had 11 bases not matched to a gene; V was cut back by 4 bases and J by 4 bases. Germline V lookup: CDR1 SGHAT, CDR2 FQDESV (reference sequence). CDR3 residues: CASSSRRGTSGFTGELFF. DNA of the CDR3: TGTGCCAGCAGCTCAAGACGGGGGACTAGCGGTTTCACCGGGGAGCTGTTTTTT.

Comments on this clonotype: This could be a read error, since a much larger clone is one nucleotide away. This chain links TRBV20-1 with TRBJ2-3, with 12 bases that match TRBD2. The CDR3 runs 15 residues. Germline CDR1 reads DFQATT; CDR2 reads SNEGSKA (reference sequence). Germline trimming cut 0 bases from V and 5 bases from J; bases unmatched to any gene: 3. The DNA of the CDR3 is TGCAGTGCTAGAGAAGGGGGACTAGCGGGAGATACGCAGTATTTT. Amino acid sequence: CSAREGGLAGDTQYF.

The CDR3 bases are TGTGCCAGCAGCTTAGTCCCCACTGGCGACTATGGCTACACCTTC. Translated, it gives CASSLVPTGDYGYTF. This rearrangement joins TRBV7-2 to TRBJ1-2; no definite D call. Germline assignment: CDR1 SGHTA and CDR2 FQGNSA. V lost 1 base and J 3 bases, leaving 12 bases between the germline ends. The CDR3 loop spans 15 amino acids.

The DNA for the CDR3 is TGTGCCAGCTCACCAACAATGGCGGGGACTAGCGGGAGGGCCCTTCGCGGGGAGCAGTTCTTC. Its translation is CASSPTMAGTSGRALRGEQFF. The gene calls are TRBV18 and TRBJ2-1, with 16 bases identical to TRBD2. V lost 2 bases to trimming and J lost 10 bases; unmatched junction nucleotides: 20. CDR3 size: 21 residues. Germline V lookup: CDR1 KGHSH, CDR2 LQKENI.

This clonotype was counted only a few times. V is TRBV5-1 and J is TRBJ2-5; 7 bases fit TRBD2. The CDR3 is made up of 14 amino acids. J was trimmed by 4 bases and V by 4 bases; bases with no gene match: 7. Germline V gene sequence: CDR1 SGHRS, CDR2 YFSETQ. The CDR3 spells CASSPQRGGETQYF. CDR3 coding DNA: TGCGCCAGCAGCCCGCAGCGGGGCGGAGAGACCCAGTACTTC.

V and J are TRBV20-1 and TRBJ2-5, with D perhaps matching TRBD2 (5 bases). V lost 0 bases, J lost 1 base, and 12 bases lay in between. The CDR3 length is 15 residues. Germline loops: CDR1 DFQATT, CDR2 SNEGSKA (reference sequence). The CDR3 bases are TGCAGTGCTAGAGATCGAGGACGGGGCCAAGAGACCCAGTACTTC. The encoded protein is CSARDRGRGQETQYF.

The sample holds a few counts of this clonotype. V is TRBV6-1 and J is TRBJ2-6; D is uncertain. Germline CDR1 MNHNS, CDR2 SASEGT. The V gene lost 7 bases and the J gene lost 0 bases, with 4 bases spanning the gap. This CDR3 contains 13 residues. The CDR3 region is CASMSSGANVLTF. The CDR3 DNA is TGTGCCAGCATGAGCTCTGGGGCCAACGTCCTGACTTTC.